This TCR beta chain was sequenced during a study of blood T cell repertoires in COVID-19. The CDR3 runs to 13 residues. The germline CDR1 and CDR2 sequences are MNHEY and SVGAGI. Trimming shortened V by 4 bases and J by 8 bases, and 14 bases separated the two germline ends. The protocol was immunoSEQ multiplex PCR, while the TCRdb copy is restricted to in-frame clones and leaves out a portion. The sample records 200,000 to 250,000 clones, approximately 90% being singletons. The origin of this receptor is a man aged 55 to 70 who had recovered from COVID-19. The chain combines TRBV6-5 with TRBJ1-2, with a weak D call TRBD1 (5 bases). Sequenced: peripheral blood. The CDR3 DNA is TGTGCCAGCAGTTCTTGGCAGGGTGGGGGCTACACCTTC. Translating gives CASSSWQGGGYTF.